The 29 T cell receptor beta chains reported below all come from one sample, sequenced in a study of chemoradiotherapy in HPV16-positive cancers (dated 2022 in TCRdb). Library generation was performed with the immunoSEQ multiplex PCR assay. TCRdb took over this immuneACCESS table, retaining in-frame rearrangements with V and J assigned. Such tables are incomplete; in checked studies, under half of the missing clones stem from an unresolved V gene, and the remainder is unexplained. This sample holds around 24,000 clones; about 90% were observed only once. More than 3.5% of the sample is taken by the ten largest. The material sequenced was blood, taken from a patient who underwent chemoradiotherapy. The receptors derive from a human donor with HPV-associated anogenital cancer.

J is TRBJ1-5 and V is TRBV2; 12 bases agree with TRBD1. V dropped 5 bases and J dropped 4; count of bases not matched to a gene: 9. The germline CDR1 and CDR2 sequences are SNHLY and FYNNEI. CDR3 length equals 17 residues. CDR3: CASSYSGTGGGNQPQHF. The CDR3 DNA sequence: TGTGCCAGCAGTTACTCCGGGACAGGGGGCGGAAATCAGCCCCAGCATTTT.

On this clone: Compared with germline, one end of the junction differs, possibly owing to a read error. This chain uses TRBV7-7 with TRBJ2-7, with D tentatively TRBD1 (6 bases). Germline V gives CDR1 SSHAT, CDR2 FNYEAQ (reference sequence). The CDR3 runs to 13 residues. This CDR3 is CASSLDTTGEQYF. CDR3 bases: TGTGCTAGCAGCTTAGACACGACAGGCGAGCAGTACTTC.

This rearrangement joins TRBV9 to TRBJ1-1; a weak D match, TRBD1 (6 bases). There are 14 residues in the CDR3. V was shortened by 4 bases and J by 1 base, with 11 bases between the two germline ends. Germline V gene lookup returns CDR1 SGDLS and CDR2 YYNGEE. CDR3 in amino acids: CASSTDSGNTEAFF. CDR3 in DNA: TGTGCCAGCAGCACGGACAGTGGGAACACTGAAGCTTTCTTT.

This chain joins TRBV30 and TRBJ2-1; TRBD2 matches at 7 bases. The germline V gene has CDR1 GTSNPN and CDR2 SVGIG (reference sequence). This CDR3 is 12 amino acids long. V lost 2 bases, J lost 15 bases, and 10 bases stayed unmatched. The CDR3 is CAWSSSRDYSFF. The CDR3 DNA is TGTGCCTGGAGTAGTTCTCGGGACTATTCGTTCTTC. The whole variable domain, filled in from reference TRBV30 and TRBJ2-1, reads SQTIHQWPATLVQPVGSPLSLECTVEGTSNPNLYWYRQAAGRGLQLLFYSVGIGQISSEVPQNLSASRPQDRQFILSSKKLLLSDSGFYLCAWSSSRDYSFFGPGTRLTVL.

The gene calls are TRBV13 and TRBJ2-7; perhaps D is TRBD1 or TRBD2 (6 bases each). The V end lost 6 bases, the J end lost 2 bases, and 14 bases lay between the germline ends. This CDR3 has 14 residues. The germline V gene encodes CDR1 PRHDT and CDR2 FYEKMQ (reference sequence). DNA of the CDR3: TGTGCCAGCAGGTTAATGGGGGGCGCCTACGAGCAGTACTTC. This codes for CASRLMGGAYEQYF. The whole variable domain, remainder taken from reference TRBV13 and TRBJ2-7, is AAGVIQSPRHLIKEKRETATLKCYPIPRHDTVYWYQQGPGQDPQFLISFYEKMQSDKGSIPDRFSAQQFSDYHSELNMSSLELGDSALYFCASRLMGGAYEQYFGPGTRLTVT.

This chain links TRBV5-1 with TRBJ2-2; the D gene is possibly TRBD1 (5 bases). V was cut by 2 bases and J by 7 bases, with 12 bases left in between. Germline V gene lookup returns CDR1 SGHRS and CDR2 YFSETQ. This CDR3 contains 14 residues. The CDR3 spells CASSFARENGELFF. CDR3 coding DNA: TGCGCCAGCAGCTTTGCCAGGGAAAACGGGGAGCTGTTTTTT.

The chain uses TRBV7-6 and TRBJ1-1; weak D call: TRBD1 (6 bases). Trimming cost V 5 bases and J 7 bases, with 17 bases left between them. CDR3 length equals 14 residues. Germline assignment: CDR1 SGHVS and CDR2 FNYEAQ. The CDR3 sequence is CASSASDSFLEAFF. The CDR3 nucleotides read TGTGCCAGCAGCGCCTCGGACAGCTTTCTTGAAGCTTTCTTT.

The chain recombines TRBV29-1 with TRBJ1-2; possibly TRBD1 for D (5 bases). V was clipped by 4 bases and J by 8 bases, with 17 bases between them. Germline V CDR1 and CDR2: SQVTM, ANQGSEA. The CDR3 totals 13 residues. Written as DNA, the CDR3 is TGCAGCGTTGCAAGTCCAGGGATAGGGGGCTACACCTTC. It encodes CSVASPGIGGYTF.

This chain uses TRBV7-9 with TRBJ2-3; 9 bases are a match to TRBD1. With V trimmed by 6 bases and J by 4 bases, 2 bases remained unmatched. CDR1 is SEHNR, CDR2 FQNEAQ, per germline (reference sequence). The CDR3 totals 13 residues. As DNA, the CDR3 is TGTGCCAGCAGACGGACAGGGGCAGATACGCAGTATTTT. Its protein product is CASRRTGADTQYF.

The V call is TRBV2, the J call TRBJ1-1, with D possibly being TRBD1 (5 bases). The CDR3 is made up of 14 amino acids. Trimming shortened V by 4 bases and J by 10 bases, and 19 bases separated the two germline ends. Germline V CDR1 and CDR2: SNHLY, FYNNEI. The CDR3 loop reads CASSGGAAGIGAFF. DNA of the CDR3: TGTGCCAGCAGTGGAGGGGCCGCCGGAATAGGAGCTTTCTTT.

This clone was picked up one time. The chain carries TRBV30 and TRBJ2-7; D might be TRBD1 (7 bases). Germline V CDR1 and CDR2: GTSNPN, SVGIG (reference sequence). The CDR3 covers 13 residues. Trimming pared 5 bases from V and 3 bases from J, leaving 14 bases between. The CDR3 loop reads CAWAGQLNYEQYF. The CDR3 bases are TGTGCCTGGGCGGGACAGCTCAACTACGAGCAGTACTTC.

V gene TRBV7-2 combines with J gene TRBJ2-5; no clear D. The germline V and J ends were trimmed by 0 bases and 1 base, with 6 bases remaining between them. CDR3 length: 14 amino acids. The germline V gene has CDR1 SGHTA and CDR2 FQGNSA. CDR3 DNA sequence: TGTGCCAGCAGCTTAGCGTTCGGCCAAGAGACCCAGTACTTC. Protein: CASSLAFGQETQYF.

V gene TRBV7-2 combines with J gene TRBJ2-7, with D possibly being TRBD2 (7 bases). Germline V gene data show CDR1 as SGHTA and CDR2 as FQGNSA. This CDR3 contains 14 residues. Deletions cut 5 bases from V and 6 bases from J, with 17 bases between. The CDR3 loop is CASSPWGAGAEQYF. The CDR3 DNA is TGTGCCAGCAGCCCCTGGGGGGCGGGGGCCGAGCAGTACTTC.

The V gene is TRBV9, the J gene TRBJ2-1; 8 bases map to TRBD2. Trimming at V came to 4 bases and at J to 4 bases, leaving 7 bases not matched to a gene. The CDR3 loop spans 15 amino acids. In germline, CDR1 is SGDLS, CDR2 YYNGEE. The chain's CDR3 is CASSPVAGRYNEQFF. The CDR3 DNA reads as TGTGCCAGCAGCCCGGTAGCGGGACGGTACAATGAGCAGTTCTTC.

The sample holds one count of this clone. In DNA, the CDR3 is TGCGCCAGCAGCCAAGTTGGTCGGGGGGGGGCTAATGAGCAGTTCTTC. Translation gives CASSQVGRGGANEQFF. This chain links TRBV4-1 with TRBJ2-1; TRBD2 agrees at 8 bases. Germline V gives CDR1 MGHRA, CDR2 YSYEKL. J was trimmed by 7 bases and V by 1 base; bases with no gene match: 9. The CDR3 runs to 16 residues.

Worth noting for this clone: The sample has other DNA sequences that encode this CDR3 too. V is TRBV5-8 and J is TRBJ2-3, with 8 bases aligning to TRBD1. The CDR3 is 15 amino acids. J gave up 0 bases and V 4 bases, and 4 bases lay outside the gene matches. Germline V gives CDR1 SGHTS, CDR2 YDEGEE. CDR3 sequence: CASSHGQGSTDTQYF. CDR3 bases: TGTGCCAGCAGCCACGGACAGGGCAGCACAGATACGCAGTATTTT.

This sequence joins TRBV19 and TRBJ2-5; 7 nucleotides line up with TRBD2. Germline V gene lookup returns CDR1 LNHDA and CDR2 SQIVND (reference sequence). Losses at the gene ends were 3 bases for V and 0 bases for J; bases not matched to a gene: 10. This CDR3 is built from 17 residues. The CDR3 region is CASSIGPLAAYQETQYF. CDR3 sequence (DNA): TGTGCCAGTAGTATCGGCCCCCTAGCGGCGTACCAAGAGACCCAGTACTTC.

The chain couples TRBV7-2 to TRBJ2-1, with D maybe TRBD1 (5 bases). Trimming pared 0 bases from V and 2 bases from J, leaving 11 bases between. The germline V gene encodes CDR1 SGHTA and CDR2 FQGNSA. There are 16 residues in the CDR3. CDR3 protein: CASSLASGLTYNEQFF. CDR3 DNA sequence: TGTGCCAGCAGCTTAGCGTCAGGGCTTACCTACAATGAGCAGTTCTTC.

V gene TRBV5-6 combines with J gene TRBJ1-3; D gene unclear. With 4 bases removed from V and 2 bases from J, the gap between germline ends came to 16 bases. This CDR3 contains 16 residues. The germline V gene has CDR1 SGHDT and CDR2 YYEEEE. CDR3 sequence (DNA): TGTGCCAGCAGCCCGTCGACCGTAATACCTGGAAACACCATATATTTT. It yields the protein CASSPSTVIPGNTIYF. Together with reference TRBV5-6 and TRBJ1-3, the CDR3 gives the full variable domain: DAGVTQSPTHLIKTRGQQVTLRCSPKSGHDTVSWYQQALGQGPQFIFQYYEEEERQRGNFPDRFSGHQFPNYSSELNVNALLLGDSALYLCASSPSTVIPGNTIYFGEGSWLTVV.

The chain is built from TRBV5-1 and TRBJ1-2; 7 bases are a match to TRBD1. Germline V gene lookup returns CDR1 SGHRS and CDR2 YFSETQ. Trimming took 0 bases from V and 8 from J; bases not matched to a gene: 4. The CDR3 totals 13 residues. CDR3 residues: CASSLEGARGYTF. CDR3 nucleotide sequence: TGCGCCAGCAGCTTGGAGGGGGCGAGGGGCTACACCTTC.

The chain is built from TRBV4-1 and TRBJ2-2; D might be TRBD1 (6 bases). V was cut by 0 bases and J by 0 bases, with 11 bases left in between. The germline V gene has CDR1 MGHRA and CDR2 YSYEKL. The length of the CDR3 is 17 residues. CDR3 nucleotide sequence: TGCGCCAGCAGCCAAGATAGGGGGTTCGCGAACACCGGGGAGCTGTTTTTT. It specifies CASSQDRGFANTGELFF.

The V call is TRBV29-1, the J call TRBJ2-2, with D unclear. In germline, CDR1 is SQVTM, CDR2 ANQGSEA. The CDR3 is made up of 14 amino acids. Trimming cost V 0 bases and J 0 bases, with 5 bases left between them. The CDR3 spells CSVEDNANTGELFF. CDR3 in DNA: TGCAGCGTTGAAGACAACGCGAACACCGGGGAGCTGTTTTTT.

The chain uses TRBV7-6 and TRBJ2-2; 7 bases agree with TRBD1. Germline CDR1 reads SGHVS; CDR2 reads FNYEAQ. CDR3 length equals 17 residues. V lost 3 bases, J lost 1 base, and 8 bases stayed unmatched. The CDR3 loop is CASSFSGTDLNTGELFF. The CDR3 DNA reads TGTGCCAGCAGCTTCTCCGGGACAGACTTGAACACCGGGGAGCTGTTTTTT.

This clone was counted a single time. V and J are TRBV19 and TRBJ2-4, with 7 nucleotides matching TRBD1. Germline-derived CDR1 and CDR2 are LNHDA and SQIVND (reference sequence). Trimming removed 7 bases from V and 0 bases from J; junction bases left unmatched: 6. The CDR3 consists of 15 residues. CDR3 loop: CASMTGPLAKNIQYF. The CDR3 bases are TGTGCCAGTATGACAGGGCCGCTAGCCAAAAACATTCAGTACTTC. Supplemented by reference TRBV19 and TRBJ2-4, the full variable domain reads DGGITQSPKYLFRKEGQNVTLSCEQNLNHDAMYWYRQDPGQGLRLIYYSQIVNDFQKGDIAEGYSVSREKKESFPLTVTSAQKNPTAFYLCASMTGPLAKNIQYFGAGTRLSVL.

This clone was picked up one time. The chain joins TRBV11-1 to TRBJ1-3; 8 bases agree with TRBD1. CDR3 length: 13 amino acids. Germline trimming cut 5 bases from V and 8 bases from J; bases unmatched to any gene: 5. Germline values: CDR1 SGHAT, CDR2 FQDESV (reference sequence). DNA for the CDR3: TGTGCCAGCAGCCGCCAGGGGGCGGACACCATATATTTT. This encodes CASSRQGADTIYF.

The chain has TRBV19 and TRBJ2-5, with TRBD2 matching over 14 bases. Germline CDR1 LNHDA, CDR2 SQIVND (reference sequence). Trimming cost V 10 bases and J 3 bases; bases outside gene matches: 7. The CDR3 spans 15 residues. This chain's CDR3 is CATGTSGGPKETQYF. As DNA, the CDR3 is TGTGCCACTGGGACTAGCGGGGGACCTAAAGAGACCCAGTACTTC.

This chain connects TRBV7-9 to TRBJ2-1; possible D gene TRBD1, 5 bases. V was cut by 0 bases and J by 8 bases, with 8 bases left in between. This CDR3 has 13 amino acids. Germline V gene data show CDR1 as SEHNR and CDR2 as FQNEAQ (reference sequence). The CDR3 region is CASSLATVHEQFF. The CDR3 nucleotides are TGTGCCAGCAGCTTAGCGACAGTGCATGAGCAGTTCTTC.

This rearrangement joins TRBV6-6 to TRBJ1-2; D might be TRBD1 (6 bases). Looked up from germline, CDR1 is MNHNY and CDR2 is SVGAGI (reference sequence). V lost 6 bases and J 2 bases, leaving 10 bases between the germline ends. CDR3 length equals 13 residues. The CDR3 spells CASSFGQNYGYTF. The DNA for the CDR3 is TGTGCCAGCAGCTTCGGACAGAACTATGGCTACACCTTC.

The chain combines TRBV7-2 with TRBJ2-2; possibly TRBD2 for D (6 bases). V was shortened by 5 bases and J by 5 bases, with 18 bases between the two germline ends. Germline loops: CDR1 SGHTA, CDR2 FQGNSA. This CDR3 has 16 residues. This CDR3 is CASSRRGGAETGELFF. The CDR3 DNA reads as TGTGCCAGCAGCCGGAGAGGAGGGGCGGAAACCGGGGAGCTGTTTTTT.